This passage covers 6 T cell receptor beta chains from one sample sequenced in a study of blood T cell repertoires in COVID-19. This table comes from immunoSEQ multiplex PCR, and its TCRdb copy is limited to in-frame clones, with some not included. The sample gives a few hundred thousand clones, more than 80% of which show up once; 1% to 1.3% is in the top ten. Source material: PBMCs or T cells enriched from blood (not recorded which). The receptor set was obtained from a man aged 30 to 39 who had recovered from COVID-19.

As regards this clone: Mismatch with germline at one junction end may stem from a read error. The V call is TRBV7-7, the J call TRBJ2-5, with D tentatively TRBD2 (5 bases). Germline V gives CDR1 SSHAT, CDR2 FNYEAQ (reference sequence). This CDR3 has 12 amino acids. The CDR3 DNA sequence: TGTGCTAGCAGCCCCCGAGGGGAGACCCAGTACTTC. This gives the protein CASSPRGETQYF.

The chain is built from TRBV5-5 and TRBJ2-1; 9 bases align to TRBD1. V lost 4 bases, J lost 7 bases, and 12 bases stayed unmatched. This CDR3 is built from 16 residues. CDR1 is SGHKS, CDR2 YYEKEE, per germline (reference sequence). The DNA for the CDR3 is TGTGCCAGCAGCACGAAACCGGGACAGGGACAAAATGAGCAGTTCTTC. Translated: CASSTKPGQGQNEQFF.

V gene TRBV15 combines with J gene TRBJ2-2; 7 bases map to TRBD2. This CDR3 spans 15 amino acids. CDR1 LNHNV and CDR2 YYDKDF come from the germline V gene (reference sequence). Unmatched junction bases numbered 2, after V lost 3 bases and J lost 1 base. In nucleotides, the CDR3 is TGTGCCACCAGCAGCTGGGAGGGGAACACCGGGGAGCTGTTTTTT. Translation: CATSSWEGNTGELFF.

CDR3 nucleotides: TGTGCCAGCTCACCAAATACAGGGTCGAGTAACTATGGCTACACCTTC. It specifies CASSPNTGSSNYGYTF. The chain couples TRBV18 to TRBJ1-2; D may be TRBD1 (6 bases). The V end was cut by 2 bases, the J end by 1 base, with 14 bases between. The CDR3 runs 16 residues. The V gene's germline CDR1 is KGHSH and CDR2 LQKENI.

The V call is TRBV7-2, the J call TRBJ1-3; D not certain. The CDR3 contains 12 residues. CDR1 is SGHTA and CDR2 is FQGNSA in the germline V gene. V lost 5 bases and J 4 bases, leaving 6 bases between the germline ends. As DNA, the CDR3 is TGTGCCAGCAGCCCCGTCGGAAACACCATATATTTT. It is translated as CASSPVGNTIYF.

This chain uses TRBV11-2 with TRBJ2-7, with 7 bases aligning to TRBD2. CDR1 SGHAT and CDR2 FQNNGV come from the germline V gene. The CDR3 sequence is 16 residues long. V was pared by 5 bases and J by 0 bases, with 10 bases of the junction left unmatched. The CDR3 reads CASSLGGNEGSYEQYF. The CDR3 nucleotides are TGTGCCAGCAGCCTGGGGGGGAACGAGGGCTCCTACGAGCAGTACTTC.